What follows are 24 T cell receptor beta chains derived from one specimen sequenced in a study of T cell repertoires in cytomegalovirus infection. Their antigens are not known. Via MiXCR, TCRdb re-called the reads, giving one row per CDR3 protein. The table shows about 160,000 distinct CDR3 sequences, with about a fifth occurring only once. The sequences come from CD8+ T cells from cultured PBMCs, collected from culture after CMV antigen stimulation. These receptor sequences come from a human donor in good health (CMV status not recorded). Some clones in this sample may be carry-over from other donors' samples.

The chain couples TRBV19 to TRBJ1-1, with D perhaps matching TRBD1 (5 bases). This CDR3 contains 18 residues. V dropped 3 bases and J dropped 0 bases, with 20 bases sitting between them. Per germline, CDR1 LNHDA and CDR2 SQIVND (reference sequence). CDR3 in DNA: TGTGCCAGTAGTATTTGGCAGGGTAAACCCCAGATGAACACTGAAGCTTTCTTT. Residues: CASSIWQGKPQMNTEAFF.

The sample holds many counts of this clonotype. The rearrangement links TRBV7-6 to TRBJ1-5; TRBD1 might be the D (6 bases). Germline CDR1 SGHVS, CDR2 FNYEAQ. With 5 bases removed from V and 5 bases from J, the gap between germline ends came to 13 bases. The CDR3 runs to 14 residues. The CDR3 region is CASSPYAGDQPQHF. The CDR3 DNA reads as TGTGCCAGCAGCCCTTACGCAGGGGATCAGCCCCAGCATTTT.

This chain connects TRBV4-3 to TRBJ1-1, with a tentative D call TRBD1 (6 bases). Trimming removed 1 base at V and 5 bases at J, with 11 bases between. CDR1 LGHNA and CDR2 YSLEER come from the germline V gene. The CDR3 runs to 14 residues. The CDR3 here is CASSQATGQTEAFF. The CDR3 DNA is TGCGCCAGCAGCCAAGCCACGGGACAAACTGAAGCTTTCTTT.

This chain uses TRBV5-1 with TRBJ1-4, with 9 bases that match TRBD1. The CDR3 loop spans 14 amino acids. Trimming at V came to 4 bases and at J to 8 bases, leaving 6 bases not matched to a gene. Germline V gene sequence: CDR1 SGHRS, CDR2 YFSETQ. In nucleotides, the CDR3 is TGCGCCAGCAGCGCCTCCGGGACAGGGGAAAAACTGTTTTTT. This codes for CASSASGTGEKLFF.

V usage is TRBV7-2 and J usage is TRBJ2-3; 9 bases are shared with TRBD2. The CDR3 consists of 16 residues. CDR1 SGHTA and CDR2 FQGNSA come from the germline V gene. V dropped 6 bases and J dropped 2; count of bases not matched to a gene: 9. This CDR3 reads CASSLGLALLTDTQYF. For the CDR3, the DNA is TGTGCCAGCAGTCTGGGACTAGCTCTTCTCACAGATACGCAGTATTTT.

This clonotype was observed a few times. The gene calls are TRBV5-6 and TRBJ2-3; D is possibly TRBD1 (5 bases). The V gene lost 0 bases and the J gene lost 2 bases, with 7 bases spanning the gap. The CDR3 has 14 residues. Germline V gene data show CDR1 as SGHDT and CDR2 as YYEEEE. CDR3 sequence: CASSLGQNTDTQYF. The CDR3 nucleotides read TGTGCCAGCAGCTTGGGACAGAACACAGATACGCAGTATTTT.

The chain joins TRBV6-8 to TRBJ2-7; D call uncertain. The germline V and J ends were trimmed by 4 bases and 3 bases, with 7 bases remaining between them. This CDR3 contains 12 residues. Per germline, CDR1 MNHGY and CDR2 SAAAGT. The CDR3 bases are TGTGCCAGCAGTTCGGATAACTACGAGCAGTACTTC. This translates into CASSSDNYEQYF.

At least ten counts were recorded for this clonotype. The V call is TRBV6-5, the J call TRBJ2-7, with D tentatively TRBD1 (5 bases). The CDR3 runs to 15 residues. Germline V lookup: CDR1 MNHEY, CDR2 SVGAGI. V dropped 5 bases and J dropped 4 bases, with 18 bases sitting between them. This CDR3 reads CASSRTQPTTYEQYF. The CDR3 DNA is TGTGCCAGCAGTCGGACACAACCTACTACTTACGAGCAGTACTTC.

This clonotype was recorded a few times. The chain employs TRBV6-1 and TRBJ2-7, with D uncertain. Trimming stripped 2 bases from V and 3 bases from J, with 11 bases between. From germline, CDR1 is MNHNS and CDR2 SASEGT. CDR3 length: 14 residues. CDR3 DNA: TGTGCCAGCAGTGAACGGGCGACCCTCTACGAGCAGTACTTC. This gives the protein CASSERATLYEQYF.

The chain combines TRBV12-3 or TRBV12-4 with TRBJ2-3, with D unclear. Trimming pared 7 bases from V and 0 bases from J, leaving 8 bases between. The CDR3 loop spans 13 amino acids. This chain's CDR3 is CASTRKSTDTQYF. CDR3 nucleotide sequence: TGTGCCAGCACGAGGAAAAGCACAGATACGCAGTATTTT.

This clonotype was observed at least ten times. The chain recombines TRBV27 with TRBJ2-7, with 9 bases matching TRBD1. Looked up from germline, CDR1 is MNHEY and CDR2 is SMNVEV (reference sequence). Trimming took 4 bases from V and 1 from J; bases not matched to a gene: 2. The CDR3 is made up of 14 amino acids. The CDR3 reads CASSYRGRSYEQYF. In DNA, the CDR3 is TGTGCCAGCAGTTACAGGGGGCGATCCTACGAGCAGTACTTC.

This clonotype was seen a handful of times. The CDR3 DNA sequence: TGTGCCAGCAGCTTAGCAGGGGGCGGGGTTTCTCGGAGTGAGCAGTTCTTC. The encoded protein is CASSLAGGGVSRSEQFF. This chain uses TRBV7-2 with TRBJ2-1, with TRBD1 as a possible D gene (7 bases). V shed 0 bases and J shed 9 bases, with 21 bases lying between them. The CDR3 length is 17 residues. CDR1 SGHTA and CDR2 FQGNSA come from the germline V gene. Variable domain in full (rest from reference TRBV7-2 and TRBJ2-1): GAGVSQSPSNKVTEKGKDVELRCDPISGHTALYWYRQSLGQGLEFLIYFQGNSAPDKSGLPSDRFSAERTGGSVSTLTIQRTQQEDSAVYLCASSLAGGGVSRSEQFFGPGTRLTVL.

The V call is TRBV7-2, the J call TRBJ2-5, with a weak D call TRBD2 (6 bases). Germline V CDR1 and CDR2: SGHTA, FQGNSA. V lost 3 bases to trimming and J lost 5 bases, with 16 bases between them. The CDR3 runs 15 residues. For the CDR3, the DNA is TGTGCCAGCAGCTTCGGGACTGGCTTTATCGAGACCCAGTACTTC. It codes for CASSFGTGFIETQYF.

The chain uses TRBV27 and TRBJ2-3; 13 positions match TRBD2. Germline assignment: CDR1 MNHEY and CDR2 SMNVEV (reference sequence). The J segment lost 7 bases and the V segment lost 6 bases, leaving 7 bases of the junction unmatched. CDR3 size: 15 residues. The CDR3 is CASSLTSGGRNTQYF. Written as DNA, the CDR3 is TGTGCCAGCAGCCTGACTAGCGGGGGGCGGAATACGCAGTATTTT.

This clonotype was counted many times. The chain has TRBV4-3 and TRBJ2-1; 9 bases align to TRBD2. Trimming at V came to 4 bases and at J to 0 bases, leaving 10 bases not matched to a gene. The CDR3 has 18 residues. Germline V gene sequence: CDR1 LGHNA, CDR2 YSLEER. The CDR3 spells CASSPLAGVSSSYNEQFF. The CDR3 coding sequence is TGCGCCAGCAGCCCGTTAGCGGGGGTCTCGAGCTCCTACAATGAGCAGTTCTTC.

V gene TRBV15 combines with J gene TRBJ1-5; possible D gene TRBD1, 5 bases. Between the trimmed V and J ends, which lost 0 bases and 4 bases, there was a span of 10 bases. This CDR3 region has 15 residues. Germline values: CDR1 LNHNV, CDR2 YYDKDF (reference sequence). For the CDR3, the DNA is TGTGCCACCAGCAGAGATCCGGGGGAAAATCAGCCCCAGCATTTT. As protein: CATSRDPGENQPQHF.

This rearrangement joins TRBV7-9 to TRBJ2-3, with D perhaps given as TRBD1 or TRBD2 (5 bases each). The CDR3 sequence is 15 residues long. The germline CDR1 and CDR2 sequences are SEHNR and FQNEAQ (reference sequence). V lost 8 bases and J lost 1, with 16 bases in between. The CDR3 region has the DNA TGTGCCAGCCCCGGGGTCGAGGGGCGCACAGATACGCAGTATTTT. Translating gives CASPGVEGRTDTQYF.

The CDR3 spells CSARDSDQTNEKLFF. The CDR3 DNA reads as TGCAGTGCTAGAGATAGCGACCAAACTAATGAAAAACTGTTTTTT. This chain connects TRBV20-1 to TRBJ1-4; D ambiguous. CDR1 is DFQATT and CDR2 is SNEGSKA in the germline V gene (reference sequence). The V and J ends lost 0 bases and 1 base respectively, with 9 bases between them. This CDR3 is 15 amino acids long.

V gene TRBV7-2 combines with J gene TRBJ2-1; D is unresolved. With 1 base removed from V and 14 bases from J, the gap between germline ends came to 12 bases. The CDR3 covers 12 residues. In germline, CDR1 is SGHTA, CDR2 FQGNSA. CDR3 sequence reads: CASSLGAPAEFF. The CDR3 DNA follows: TGTGCCAGCAGCTTAGGGGCTCCCGCGGAGTTCTTC. Complete variable domain (other parts from reference TRBV7-2 and TRBJ2-1): GAGVSQSPSNKVTEKGKDVELRCDPISGHTALYWYRQSLGQGLEFLIYFQGNSAPDKSGLPSDRFSAERTGGSVSTLTIQRTQQEDSAVYLCASSLGAPAEFFGPGTRLTVL.

The chain recombines TRBV6-5 with TRBJ1-1; D possibly corresponds to TRBD1 (5 bases). Trimming left V 2 bases short and J 5 bases short, with 12 bases between. Per germline, CDR1 MNHEY and CDR2 SVGAGI. This CDR3 region has 14 residues. This CDR3 reads CASSYVGTFTEAFF. In DNA, the CDR3 is TGTGCCAGCAGTTACGTGGGGACGTTTACTGAAGCTTTCTTT.

This clonotype was recorded a few times. This chain links TRBV4-1 with TRBJ1-1; D uncertain. V lost 3 bases to trimming and J lost 10 bases, with 18 bases between them. The CDR3 has 14 amino acids. The germline CDR1 and CDR2 sequences are MGHRA and YSYEKL. The CDR3 protein is CASSQPGMGGRAFF. In DNA, the CDR3 is TGCGCCAGCAGCCAGCCCGGGATGGGAGGTCGAGCTTTCTTT.

This clonotype turned up a few times. The J gene is TRBJ2-3, the V gene TRBV11-2; D is perhaps TRBD1 or TRBD2 (5 bases each). This CDR3 is 16 amino acids long. With 2 bases removed from V and 0 bases from J, the gap between germline ends came to 12 bases. Germline V CDR1 and CDR2: SGHAT, FQNNGV. CDR3 DNA: TGTGCCAGCAGCTTAACGGGGCGGACTAGCACAGATACGCAGTATTTT. It yields the protein CASSLTGRTSTDTQYF.

Written as DNA, the CDR3 is TGTGCCAGCAGCTCCCCCTTGTACGACGAGCAGTACTTC. It is translated as CASSSPLYDEQYF. The rearrangement joins TRBV7-9 to TRBJ2-7; no definite D call. V was trimmed by 4 bases and J by 5 bases, leaving 12 bases between them. Per germline, CDR1 SEHNR and CDR2 FQNEAQ (reference sequence). This CDR3 region has 13 residues.

There are a few counts of this clonotype. J is TRBJ2-4 and V is TRBV19; no firm D call. Germline CDR1 and CDR2: LNHDA and SQIVND (reference sequence). Trimming shortened V by 0 bases and J by 2 bases, and 14 bases separated the two germline ends. CDR3 length equals 17 residues. The CDR3 loop is CASSIEQGMWTKNIQYF. CDR3 sequence (DNA): TGTGCCAGTAGTATAGAACAAGGAATGTGGACCAAAAACATTCAGTACTTC.